A selection of T cell receptor beta chains follows, all from one sample in a study of cytomegalovirus exposure and HLA in healthy donors. Repertoires were generated with immunoSEQ multiplex PCR, while TCRdb's copy carries only in-frame clones and drops some. The sample has roughly 130,000 clones; over 65% are singletons. Specimen: PBMCs. These receptors all stem from a man aged 18 to 29 in good health and CMV-seropositive. Both conserved end residues are part of each CDR3. D genes are given only for firm matches. Rows give clone size only sometimes, using once, few, many, or a class for an expanded clone.

size | J | D | V | DNA | CDR3
- | TRBJ2-7 | TRBD1 | TRBV5-1 | TGCGCCAGCAGCGTCGGGACAGGGGGTTACTACGAGCAGTACTTC | CASSVGTGGYYEQYF
- | TRBJ1-5 | TRBD1 | TRBV4-1 | TGCGCCAGCAGCCGACTATTCGACACCGGGACAGGCAATCAGCCCCAGCATTTT | CASSRLFDTGTGNQPQHF
- | TRBJ2-1 | TRBD2 | TRBV6-7 | TGTGCCAGCAGTTACCCAGCCGGGACTAGCGGGGGGGCTAGGGAGCAGTTCTTC | CASSYPAGTSGGAREQFF
once | TRBJ2-3 | - | TRBV5-1 | TGCGCCAGCAGCCCCCAGGGGGGAGGAGATACGCAGTATTTT | CASSPQGGGDTQYF
- | TRBJ2-1 | TRBD1 | TRBV13 | TGTGCCAGCGGCCGACAGGGATACAATGAGCAGTTCTTC | CASGRQGYNEQFF
few | TRBJ1-3 | - | TRBV30 | TGTGCCTGGAGTGTTCTCACCGGACTGGGTCAAAACACCATATATTTT | CAWSVLTGLGQNTIYF
- | TRBJ2-1 | - | TRBV18 | TGTGCCAGCTCACCACCTTCCGGGAGCTCCTACAATGAGCAGTTCTTC | CASSPPSGSSYNEQFF
- | TRBJ2-6 | - | TRBV5-1 | TGCGCCAGCAGCTTTGGACTTTCCTCTGGGGCCAACGTCCTGACTTTC | CASSFGLSSGANVLTF
once | TRBJ2-7 | TRBD1 | TRBV18 | TGTGCCAGCTCATCAGCCGGGACAGGGTACTACGAGCAGTACTTC | CASSSAGTGYYEQYF
- | TRBJ2-3 | - | TRBV4-1 | TGCGCCAGCAGCCAAGAGGCCCGGAGCCAGAGAGATACGCAGTATTTT | CASSQEARSQRDTQYF
- | TRBJ1-5 | TRBD1 | TRBV4-1 | TGCGCCAGCAGCCAAGTCGACAGGGATAATCAGCCCCAGCATTTT | CASSQVDRDNQPQHF
- | TRBJ1-2 | - | TRBV4-2 | TGTGCCAGCAGCCAAGAGAAAACAGCGGATGGCTACACCTTC | CASSQEKTADGYTF
few | TRBJ2-5 | - | TRBV2 | TGTGCCAGCAGTGATGGGGGGTATTGGGAGACCCAGTACTTC | CASSDGGYWETQYF
- | TRBJ2-1 | TRBD1 | TRBV19 | TGTGCCAGTAGTACCCGGACAGGGAACTCCTACAATGAGCAGTTCTTC | CASSTRTGNSYNEQFF
- | TRBJ2-7 | - | TRBV2 | TGTGCCAGCAGTGAAGCGTGGGGGCCCTACGAGCAGTACTTC | CASSEAWGPYEQYF
few | TRBJ1-1 | - | TRBV29-1 | TGCAGCGCCGAGGGCGGTGGCACTGAAGCTTTCTTT | CSAEGGGTEAFF
- | TRBJ2-7 | - | TRBV7-2 | TGTGCCAGCAGCTTAGGCAGGAACTCCTACGAGCAGTACTTC | CASSLGRNSYEQYF
- | TRBJ1-3 | - | TRBV13 | TGTGCCAGCAGCTTAGGGCAGGGCAGACTCTCTGGAAACACCATATATTTT | CASSLGQGRLSGNTIYF
- | TRBJ1-2 | TRBD1 | TRBV4-2 | TGTGCCAGCAGCCCATCCCGAGGACAGGGGGCGCGAGGCTACACCTTC | CASSPSRGQGARGYTF
- | TRBJ2-5 | - | TRBV28 | TGTGCCAGCAGTTCCCCCGCGGACATCGGCCTGGAGACCCAGTACTTC | CASSSPADIGLETQYF
- | TRBJ1-2 | - | TRBV2 | TGTGCCAGCTGGCAAAGTTTTCCCTATGGCTACACCTTC | CASWQSFPYGYTF
- | TRBJ2-7 | TRBD2 | TRBV2 | TGTGCCAGCAGTGAACGGACTAGCGGTGCATACTCCTCCTACGAGCAGTACTTC | CASSERTSGAYSSYEQYF
- | TRBJ1-1 | - | TRBV30 | TGTGCCTGGCCTAACCCCGAGGAGGTTGTAGGGAGCACTGAAGCTTTCTTT | CAWPNPEEVVGSTEAFF
- | TRBJ1-1 | - | TRBV7-3 | TGTGCCAGCAGCCCCACCCCAGCGGTCACTGAAGCTTTCTTT | CASSPTPAVTEAFF
few | TRBJ2-1 | TRBD2 | TRBV7-2 | TGTGCCAGCAGCTTACGACTAGCGGGTACTAGGAATGAGCAGTTCTTC | CASSLRLAGTRNEQFF
- | TRBJ1-1 | - | TRBV5-1 | TGCGCCAGCAGCTGGGACTATGGGAGCGAAGCTTTCTTT | CASSWDYGSEAFF
- | TRBJ1-2 | - | TRBV4-1 | TGCGCCAGCAGCAAAGGGACTCCCGGCGACTATGGCTACACCTTC | CASSKGTPGDYGYTF
- | TRBJ1-4 | TRBD1 | TRBV7-2 | TGTGCCAGCAGTTTGGGGAGTCCCGGGACAGGGGATAAACTGTTTTTT | CASSLGSPGTGDKLFF
- | TRBJ1-2 | - | TRBV10-2 | TGCGCCAGCAGTGAGTCGACTCGGGGAGATTATGGCTACACCTTC | CASSESTRGDYGYTF
- | TRBJ2-4 | TRBD1 | TRBV19 | TGTGCCAGTAGTATCGGTCAGGGGGTAGGTGCCAAAAACATTCAGTACTTC | CASSIGQGVGAKNIQYF
- | TRBJ2-7 | - | TRBV27 | TGTGCCAGCAGTTTATCGTCTCCCTTCTACGAGCAGTACTTC | CASSLSSPFYEQYF
- | TRBJ2-1 | TRBD2 | TRBV7-2 | TGTGCCAGCAGCTTAACTAGCGTTGAGCAGTTCTTC | CASSLTSVEQFF
few | TRBJ2-1 | TRBD1 | TRBV13 | TGTGCCAGCAGCGTTCGACAGGGTAAGGCCTACAATGAGCAGTTCTTC | CASSVRQGKAYNEQFF
- | TRBJ2-7 | TRBD1 | TRBV11-2 | TGTGCCAGCAGGCCGGGACAGGGGATGCACGAGCAGTACTTC | CASRPGQGMHEQYF
- | TRBJ2-2 | TRBD2 | TRBV7-2 | TGTGCCAGCAGCTTCCCACCTCGGACTAGCCTCACCGGGGAGCTGTTTTTT | CASSFPPRTSLTGELFF
- | TRBJ1-1 | TRBD1 | TRBV18 | TGTGCCAGCTCACCAAGACAGGGGGGAACTGAAGCTTTCTTT | CASSPRQGGTEAFF
few | TRBJ1-1 | - | TRBV21-1 | TGTGCCAGCAGCAGGAAGACAGGGTCGGAAACTGAAGCTTTCTTT | CASSRKTGSETEAFF
few | TRBJ1-4 | - | TRBV28 | TGTGCCAGCATCTTTCAGGGTAATAATGAAAAACTGTTTTTT | CASIFQGNNEKLFF
- | TRBJ1-2 | - | TRBV23-1 | TGCGCCAGCAGTCAATCCCGGGGTATGATAAGCGGCTACACCTTC | CASSQSRGMISGYTF
- | TRBJ2-7 | - | TRBV4-3 | TGCGCCAGCAGCCGAGGGCAAGGAGGGATTAACTACGAGCAGTACTTC | CASSRGQGGINYEQYF
- | TRBJ2-4 | TRBD1 | TRBV2 | TGTGCCAGCAAGGGGGCAGATCTAGCCAAAAACATTCAGTACTTC | CASKGADLAKNIQYF
- | TRBJ2-7 | TRBD2 | TRBV5-1 | TGCGCCAGCAGCTTAGTCATTAGCGGGGCCTTTTCCTACGAGCAGTACTTC | CASSLVISGAFSYEQYF
once | TRBJ2-7 | - | TRBV19 | TGTGCCAGTAAACGGAAACGGTCAGACCGACTTCAGTACTTC | CASKRKRSDRLQYF
- | TRBJ1-2 | TRBD1 | TRBV29-1 | TGCAGCGTTGATGGGGACAGGGTGGGCTACACCTTC | CSVDGDRVGYTF
- | TRBJ2-7 | - | TRBV4-3 | TGCGCCAGCAGCCAAGGGCAGTTATTCTCCTACGAGCAGTACTTC | CASSQGQLFSYEQYF
few | TRBJ2-7 | - | TRBV6-5 | TGTGCCAGCAGTTACTCCCCGACCGGGGACTCCTACGAGCAGTACTTC | CASSYSPTGDSYEQYF
- | TRBJ2-5 | - | TRBV18 | TGTGCCAGCTCACCACCAGGGACTGCTCGTAGAGCCCAGTACTTC | CASSPPGTARRAQYF
- | TRBJ2-5 | - | TRBV11-3 | TGTGCCAGCAGCTTAGGCGGAGCTGAAGAGACCCAGTACTTC | CASSLGGAEETQYF
- | TRBJ1-3 | TRBD1 | TRBV7-9 | TGTGCCAGCAGCCTAGGAGGGGGCTATAGTGGAAACACCATATATTTT | CASSLGGGYSGNTIYF
- | TRBJ2-5 | - | TRBV2 | TGTGCCAGCAGTGGCCTGAGCGGCCAAGAGACCCAGTACTTC | CASSGLSGQETQYF
- | TRBJ1-5 | - | TRBV30 | TGTGCCTGGAGTGTTTCAGATAGCAATCAGCCCCAGCATTTT | CAWSVSDSNQPQHF
- | TRBJ2-7 | TRBD1 | TRBV18 | TGTGCCAGCTCACCCCTGGACAGGGGGCCCTACGAGCAGTACTTC | CASSPLDRGPYEQYF